This T cell receptor beta chain comes out of a study of shared clonotypes between healthy human individuals. Study-wide background: Each donor's CD4 naive and CD4 memory cells filled three plates apiece, CD8 naive two, and CD8 memory one.

Study-wide results and caveats: As a rule, naive subsets had a larger estimated richness than memory subsets. Although depth was large, rarefaction showed that sequencing of the sorted subsets was incomplete.

Germline V gene lookup returns CDR1 MNHEY and CDR2 SMNVEV (reference sequence). Trimming cost V 2 bases and J 0 bases, with 12 bases left between them. The CDR3 covers 16 residues. Some 30,000 T cell genomes, or roughly 200 ng DNA, went into the sorted-subset replicate PCRs. The assay was immunoSEQ multiplex PCR, and TCRdb's table has in-frame clones only and misses some. The sample has approximately 2,000,000 clones, 90% to 95% seen once; the top ten hold approximately 1.7%. Details on this clone: Its antigen is still unknown.

As defined, naive CD8 cells were CD45RO-negative and positively selected for CCR7, with terminally differentiated effector memory CD45RA+ cells excluded. Sequencing was carried out using naive CD8+ T cells from PBMCs. The sequence was obtained from a man aged 18 to 29 in good health. Some clones in this sample may be carry-over from other donors' samples. This sequence joins TRBV27 and TRBJ2-3, with D tentatively TRBD1 (5 bases). DNA for the CDR3: TGTGCCAGCAGTTTAGGGTTGAGACAGAGCACAGATACGCAGTATTTT. Its protein is CASSLGLRQSTDTQYF.